This TCR beta chain emerged from a study of regulatory T cells in long-lasting Graves disease. Germline CDR1 MDHEN, CDR2 SYDVKM. The CDR3 totals 13 residues. The V segment lost 8 bases and the J segment 0 bases; nucleotides outside the gene matches: 2. This clonotype was seen only a few times. Libraries of TCR beta came from iRepertoire HTBI primers plus Arm-PCR of CDR3 regions. TCRdb fed the multiplex PCR reads into MiXCR, producing one record per CDR3 protein. The sample carries roughly 400,000 distinct CDR3 sequences, 15% recorded once. Described time point: newly diagnosed GD, antithyroid drugs for less than 3 months. From RNA extracted from PBMCs, the TCR library was made. Patients of an endocrinology department in Xi'an, China, were included. These data are also associated with another study on T cells in Graves' hyperthyroidism and ophthalmopathy. That source reports: A set of HTBI primers served as the primers for a first-round RT-PCR of the TCR CDR3.

Sequenced material: peripheral blood mononuclear cells (PBMCs), taken at new diagnosis, from a patient treated with antithyroid drugs. The sequence was collected from a woman between 40 and 55 years old with Graves disease. The chain joins TRBV28 to TRBJ2-3, with 7 bases aligning to TRBD1. The CDR3 sequence is CASGDRSTDTQYF. The DNA for the CDR3 is TGTGCCAGCGGGGACAGAAGCACAGATACGCAGTATTTT.